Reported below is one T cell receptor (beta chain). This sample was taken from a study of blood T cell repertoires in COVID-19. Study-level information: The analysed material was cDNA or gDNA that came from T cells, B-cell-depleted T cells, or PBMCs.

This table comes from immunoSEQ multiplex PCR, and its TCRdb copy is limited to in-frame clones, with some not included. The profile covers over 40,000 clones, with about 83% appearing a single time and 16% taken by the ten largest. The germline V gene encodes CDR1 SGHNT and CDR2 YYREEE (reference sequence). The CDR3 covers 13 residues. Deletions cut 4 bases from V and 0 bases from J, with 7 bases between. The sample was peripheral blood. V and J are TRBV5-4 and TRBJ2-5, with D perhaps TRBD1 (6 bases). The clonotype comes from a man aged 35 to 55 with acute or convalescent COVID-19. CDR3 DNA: TGTGCCAGCAGCGGACAGTACCAAGAGACCCAGTACTTC. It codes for CASSGQYQETQYF.